This TCR beta chain was found in a study of regulatory T cells in long-lasting Graves disease. This clonotype was counted at least ten times. Its antigen is not identified. Time point specified: newly diagnosed GD, antithyroid drugs for less than 3 months. Following extraction of RNA from PBMCs, that RNA was used to make the TCR library. An endocrinology department in Xi'an, China, supplied the patients. Overall study results and limits: New patients shared fewer public clonotypes (approximately 970) than persistent patients did (2,741).

V lost 6 bases and J 4 bases, leaving 19 bases between the germline ends. The CDR3 length is 17 residues. Looked up from germline, CDR1 is SNHLY and CDR2 is FYNNEI. Construction of the TCR beta libraries employed iRepertoire HTBI primers in conjunction with Arm-PCR of CDR3 regions. Via MiXCR, TCRdb re-called the multiplex PCR reads, giving one row per CDR3 protein. The sample contains around 250,000 distinct CDR3 sequences, under 20% of which appear only once. The same sample was also used in a study of T cells in Graves' hyperthyroidism and ophthalmopathy.

The sample here was peripheral blood mononuclear cells (PBMCs), taken at new diagnosis, from a patient treated with antithyroid drugs. This receptor was identified in a woman in her twenties or thirties with Graves disease. The chain couples TRBV2 to TRBJ1-6; no clear D. CDR3 amino acids: CASRTPLGQNYNSPLHF. The CDR3 DNA sequence: TGTGCCAGCAGGACACCCCTTGGGCAGAATTATAATTCACCCCTCCACTTT.